The T cell receptor (beta chain) described here comes from a study of cytomegalovirus exposure and HLA in healthy donors. Germline V gene data show CDR1 as ENHRY and CDR2 as SYGVKD. Trimming took 3 bases from V and 3 from J, leaving 18 bases between them. This CDR3 comprises 16 residues. Of note for this clone: No antigen is known for it.

In the PCR, 60 Vbeta and 13 Jbeta primers were used. Only in-frame clones appear in the TCRdb table, and some are missing; sequencing was by immunoSEQ multiplex PCR. The table has over 90,000 clones, 70% to 75% seen once. Study-wide results and limits: Relative to the approximately 700-donor mean, N-insertions were reportedly fewer in an Asian-associated ancestry cluster in a later analysis.

The rearrangement uses TRBV10-3 and TRBJ2-7; weak D call: TRBD1 (6 bases). Sequenced input: PBMCs. The TCR was taken from a middle-aged man in good health and CMV-seronegative. Here the CDR3 DNA reads TGTGCCATCAGTGAAGGAGGCGACAGGCGGTACTACGAGCAGTACTTC. Translated, it gives CAISEGGDRRYYEQYF.